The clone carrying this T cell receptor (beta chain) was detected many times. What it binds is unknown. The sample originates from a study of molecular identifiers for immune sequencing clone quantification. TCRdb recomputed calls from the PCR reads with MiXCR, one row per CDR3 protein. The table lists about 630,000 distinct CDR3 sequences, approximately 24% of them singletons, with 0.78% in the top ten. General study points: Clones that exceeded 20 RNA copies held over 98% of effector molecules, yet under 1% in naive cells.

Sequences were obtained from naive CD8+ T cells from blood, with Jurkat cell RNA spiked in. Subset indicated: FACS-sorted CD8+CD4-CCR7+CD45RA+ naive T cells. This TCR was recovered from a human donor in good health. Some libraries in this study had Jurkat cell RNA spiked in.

The CDR3 DNA reads TGTGCCAGCAGCTCTACCAGGGGGCGTGCGGCCCAGCATTTT. This codes for CASSSTRGRAAQHF. This chain links TRBV7-2 with TRBJ1-5, with 8 bases fitting TRBD1. V dropped 4 bases and J dropped 11; count of bases not matched to a gene: 10. Germline loops: CDR1 SGHTA, CDR2 FQGNSA. This CDR3 region has 14 residues.